A single sample is the source of the 2 T cell receptor beta chains below, sequenced in a study of blood T cell repertoires in COVID-19. The data were produced by immunoSEQ multiplex PCR, yet TCRdb's version contains in-frame clones alone and is incomplete. The sample has some 160,000 clones, about 86% seen once. Sequences were obtained from peripheral blood. Every receptor here comes from a woman in her seventies with acute or convalescent COVID-19.

The rearrangement joins TRBV7-9 to TRBJ1-5; D is unresolved. Between the trimmed V and J ends, which lost 6 bases and 5 bases, there was a span of 5 bases. Germline values: CDR1 SEHNR, CDR2 FQNEAQ (reference sequence). This CDR3 comprises 11 residues. This CDR3 reads CASRQDQPQHF. The CDR3, as DNA: TGTGCCAGCAGACAAGATCAGCCCCAGCATTTT.

The rearrangement uses TRBV5-5 and TRBJ1-4; the match to TRBD1 covers 8 bases. The trim removed 4 bases at V and 3 bases at J, leaving 8 bases unmatched. The CDR3 extends over 16 amino acids. CDR1 SGHKS and CDR2 YYEKEE come from the germline V gene (reference sequence). The CDR3 region is CASSTGGAGANEKLFF. The CDR3 region has the DNA TGTGCCAGCAGCACAGGGGGTGCAGGGGCTAATGAAAAACTGTTTTTT.